This T cell receptor (beta chain) was sequenced for a study of response to subunit inactivated influenza vaccine. MiXCR, applied by TCRdb to the RT-PCR reads, yields one record per CDR3 protein. In the table there are some 550,000 distinct CDR3 sequences, approximately 22% of which are singletons. The CDR3 is 15 amino acids. V trimming: 0 bases; J trimming: 5 bases; junction bases outside the gene matches: 8. Germline V gene sequence: CDR1 SGHRS, CDR2 YFSETQ. These data also featured in a second study, about T cells expressing NK-cell markers. This second study notes: Scientists made TCR beta cDNA using 5'RACE template switching with UMIs. Several donors likewise had their CD3+CD56-NKG2C+ fraction led by these clonotypes.

The sequencing used CD4+ T cells sorted from PBMCs, collected 12 days after vaccination. This chain connects TRBV5-1 to TRBJ2-7; 7 bases are a match to TRBD2. The clonotype originates from a man aged 45-65 years who received an inactivated influenza vaccine. The CDR3 DNA sequence: TGCGCCAGCAGCTTGGGGAACGGGAGGTACGACGAGCAGTACTTC. It codes for CASSLGNGRYDEQYF.